The 31 T cell receptor beta chains listed next were all sequenced from one sample in a study of cytomegalovirus exposure and HLA in healthy donors. PCR amplification relied on 60 Vbeta primers (plus 13 Jbeta primers). The protocol was immunoSEQ multiplex PCR, while the TCRdb copy is restricted to in-frame clones and leaves out a portion. The table includes around 150,000 clones, roughly four fifths detected once. Sequencing was performed on PBMCs. The receptor set was obtained from a male donor in good health and CMV-seronegative.

The rearrangement uses TRBV5-1 and TRBJ1-5; 7 positions agree with TRBD1. CDR1 SGHRS and CDR2 YFSETQ come from the germline V gene. With 4 bases clipped from V and 0 bases from J, the junction kept 4 bases outside the gene matches. CDR3 size: 15 residues. The CDR3 protein is CASSPTGASNQPQHF. The CDR3 DNA is TGCGCCAGCAGCCCAACAGGGGCTAGCAATCAGCCCCAGCATTTT.

This rearrangement joins TRBV7-8 to TRBJ2-1; TRBD2 aligns across 7 bases. CDR3 size: 16 residues. The J segment lost 2 bases and the V segment lost 1 base, leaving 5 bases of the junction unmatched. CDR1 and CDR2 from the germline V gene are SGHVS and FQNEAQ. The CDR3 loop is CASSLDRGSTYNEQFF. The DNA of the CDR3 is TGTGCCAGCAGCTTAGATCGCGGGAGCACCTACAATGAGCAGTTCTTC.

The table lists this clone with a few counts. The rearrangement links TRBV7-2 to TRBJ1-2; no clear D. Looked up from germline, CDR1 is SGHTA and CDR2 is FQGNSA. The CDR3 has 14 amino acids. Trimming pared 1 base from V and 0 bases from J, leaving 6 bases between. The CDR3 bases are TGTGCCAGCAGCTTAGGGAGAGCTAACTATGGCTACACCTTC. Amino acid sequence: CASSLGRANYGYTF.

The chain employs TRBV6-1 and TRBJ2-7; perhaps TRBD1 as D (6 bases). Deletions cut 6 bases from V and 4 bases from J, with 10 bases between. CDR3 length: 12 amino acids. The germline V gene has CDR1 MNHNS and CDR2 SASEGT. The CDR3 bases are TGTGCCAGCAGAGGACAGAAATACGAGCAGTACTTC. Encoded protein: CASRGQKYEQYF.

The rearrangement uses TRBV7-8 and TRBJ2-7, with D unclear. The V gene's germline CDR1 is SGHVS and CDR2 FQNEAQ. The CDR3 runs to 13 residues. V was shortened by 4 bases and J by 6 bases, with 13 bases between the two germline ends. CDR3 region: CASSSVTFGEQYF. CDR3 nucleotide sequence: TGTGCCAGCAGCTCAGTGACATTTGGCGAGCAGTACTTC.

This chain links TRBV19 with TRBJ2-2; D call uncertain. The V end was cut by 1 base, the J end by 1 base, with 13 bases between. Germline-derived CDR1 and CDR2 are LNHDA and SQIVND (reference sequence). This CDR3 is 17 amino acids long. The DNA of the CDR3 is TGTGCCAGTAGTATAGGACACCAGCAGCAGAACACCGGGGAGCTGTTTTTT. This encodes CASSIGHQQQNTGELFF.

This chain links TRBV6-6 with TRBJ2-2, with D possibly being TRBD2 (6 bases). V lost 6 bases and J 7 bases, leaving 21 bases between the germline ends. The CDR3 sequence is 16 residues long. In germline, CDR1 is MNHNY, CDR2 SVGAGI (reference sequence). The CDR3 region has the DNA TGTGCCAGCAGCCCCGCCGTGCGGGGACGGAGCGGGGAGCTGTTTTTT. Residues: CASSPAVRGRSGELFF.

This clone was recorded a few times. This rearrangement joins TRBV6-5 to TRBJ2-7, with TRBD1 identical over 7 bases. This CDR3 spans 16 amino acids. Losses at the gene ends were 3 bases for V and 7 bases for J; bases not matched to a gene: 15. Germline lookup yields CDR1 MNHEY and CDR2 SVGAGI. The CDR3 coding sequence is TGTGCCAGCAGTTATTCTATAAGGGGGCGCGGTATGGAGCAGTACTTC. It translates to CASSYSIRGRGMEQYF.

The CDR3 nucleotides are TGTGCCAGCAGCGATACAGAGTTTTATAGCAATCAGCCCCAGCATTTT. Its protein is CASSDTEFYSNQPQHF. V and J are TRBV5-5 and TRBJ1-5; no clear D. The CDR3 runs 16 residues. Trimming stripped 4 bases from V and 0 bases from J, with 14 bases between. CDR1 is SGHKS and CDR2 is YYEKEE in the germline V gene (reference sequence).

In DNA, the CDR3 is TGTGCCAGCAGCTTTCCCCACCTAGCGGGAGTATGGGTAGATACGCAGTATTTT. Residues: CASSFPHLAGVWVDTQYF. The chain couples TRBV11-2 to TRBJ2-3; 10 nucleotides line up with TRBD2. CDR3 size: 18 residues. V trimming: 3 bases; J trimming: 5 bases; junction bases outside the gene matches: 14. Per the germline V gene, CDR1 is SGHAT and CDR2 is FQNNGV. The complete variable domain, with remaining parts taken from reference TRBV11-2 and TRBJ2-3, reads EAGVAQSPRYKIIEKRQSVAFWCNPISGHATLYWYQQILGQGPKLLIQFQNNGVVDDSQLPKDRFSAERLKGVDSTLKIQPAKLEDSAVYLCASSFPHLAGVWVDTQYFGPGTRLTVL.

This chain links TRBV2 with TRBJ1-3; D gene uncertain. This CDR3 contains 15 residues. V lost 1 base and J 1 base, leaving 8 bases between the germline ends. CDR1 and CDR2 from the germline V gene are SNHLY and FYNNEI. CDR3 protein: CASSEEAQSGNTIYF. CDR3 DNA sequence: TGTGCCAGCAGTGAAGAAGCGCAATCTGGAAACACCATATATTTT.

The chain links TRBV2 to TRBJ2-7; 7 bases match TRBD1. The CDR3 runs to 13 residues. The germline gives CDR1 SNHLY, CDR2 FYNNEI. V lost 10 bases, J lost 2 bases, and 8 bases stayed unmatched. CDR3 residues: CATVGDRAYEQYF. The DNA for the CDR3 is TGTGCCACCGTTGGGGACAGAGCCTACGAGCAGTACTTC. Using reference TRBV2 and TRBJ2-7 for the parts outside the CDR3, the full variable domain is EPEVTQTPSHQVTQMGQEVILRCVPISNHLYFYWYRQILGQKVEFLVSFYNNEISEKSEIFDDQFSVERPDGSNFTLKIRSTKLEDSAMYFCATVGDRAYEQYFGPGTRLTVT.

The rearrangement uses TRBV5-4 and TRBJ2-3; D may be TRBD2 (6 bases). CDR3 length equals 20 residues. Trimming stripped 5 bases from V and 4 bases from J, with 32 bases between. The germline CDR1 and CDR2 sequences are SGHNT and YYREEE (reference sequence). The DNA of the CDR3 is TGTGCCAGCAGTTTTAAGCTTCTAGCGCCACAATTTACCCAGGCAGATACGCAGTATTTT. This translates into CASSFKLLAPQFTQADTQYF.

The chain joins TRBV9 to TRBJ1-6, with 8 bases that match TRBD1. The germline V gene encodes CDR1 SGDLS and CDR2 YYNGEE. After removal of 7 bases from V and 5 bases from J, the junction contained 5 bases not matched to a gene. CDR3 length equals 14 residues. The CDR3 coding sequence is TGTGCCAGCGGGGACAGGAGCAATAATTCACCCCTCCACTTT. It codes for CASGDRSNNSPLHF.

The chain employs TRBV10-3 and TRBJ1-2; 7 nucleotides agree with TRBD1. CDR1 ENHRY and CDR2 SYGVKD come from the germline V gene. V was pared by 2 bases and J by 2 bases, with 2 bases of the junction left unmatched. The CDR3 has 14 amino acids. CDR3 sequence (DNA): TGTGCCATCAGTGAGGTGACAGGGAACTATGGCTACACCTTC. Protein product: CAISEVTGNYGYTF.

The chain couples TRBV27 to TRBJ2-7, with TRBD1 matching 7 bases. The CDR3 extends over 14 amino acids. Unmatched junction bases numbered 6, after V lost 3 bases and J lost 4 bases. Germline CDR1 and CDR2: MNHEY and SMNVEV (reference sequence). Here the CDR3 reads CASSFSPTGYEQYF. The CDR3, as DNA: TGTGCCAGCAGTTTTTCACCGACAGGGTACGAGCAGTACTTC.

The genes are TRBV19 and TRBJ1-1, with 8 bases aligning to TRBD1. CDR1 and CDR2 (germline): LNHDA, SQIVND (reference sequence). V shed 6 bases and J 4 bases; nucleotides not matched to a gene: 4. CDR3 size: 13 residues. CDR3 DNA sequence: TGTGCCAGTAGGGGAACAGGGGGCACTGAAGCTTTCTTT. Translating it yields CASRGTGGTEAFF.

The rearrangement joins TRBV28 to TRBJ2-5; TRBD2 aligns across 8 bases. The J call may not be correct, given that the DNA end is closer to TRBJ2-7. The CDR3 is 16 amino acids. Germline CDR1 and CDR2: MDHEN and SYDVKM. The CDR3: CASSLRLREGTYEQYF. In DNA, the CDR3 is TGTGCCAGCAGTTTAAGGCTACGGGAGGGCACCTACGAGCAGTACTTC.

As to this clone: One end of the junction is discordant with germline, which a read error may explain. The CDR3 region is CSSSPGTVSNQPQHF. The CDR3 DNA follows: TGTTCCAGCAGTCCCGGGACAGTAAGCAATCAGCCCCAGCATTTT. The V call is TRBV7-9, the J call TRBJ1-5, with 7 bases matching TRBD1. Germline V CDR1 and CDR2: SEHNR, FQNEAQ (reference sequence). The CDR3 contains 15 residues.

The CDR3 is CASSWGLAGGTDTQYF. The CDR3 coding sequence is TGTGCCAGCAGCTGGGGACTAGCGGGGGGCACAGATACGCAGTATTTT. V gene TRBV5-5 combines with J gene TRBJ2-3; 14 bases fit TRBD2. Trimming took 3 bases from V and 1 from J; bases not matched to a gene: 1. Germline V gene sequence: CDR1 SGHKS, CDR2 YYEKEE (reference sequence). The CDR3 sequence is 16 residues long. The whole variable domain, filled in from reference TRBV5-5 and TRBJ2-3, reads DAGVTQSPTHLIKTRGQQVTLRCSPISGHKSVSWYQQVLGQGPQFIFQYYEKEERGRGNFPDRFSARQFPNYSSELNVNALLLGDSALYLCASSWGLAGGTDTQYFGPGTRLTVL.

V gene TRBV27 combines with J gene TRBJ1-2, with D possibly matching TRBD1 (6 bases). The germline CDR1 and CDR2 sequences are MNHEY and SMNVEV (reference sequence). The V end lost 6 bases, the J end lost 0 bases, and 14 bases lay between the germline ends. CDR3 length: 15 amino acids. In DNA, the CDR3 is TGTGCCAGCAGACCCGACAGGTTAGCTAACTATGGCTACACCTTC. It yields the protein CASRPDRLANYGYTF.

The chain joins TRBV7-9 to TRBJ2-7, with 8 bases identical to TRBD1. The CDR3 has 15 residues. Germline V CDR1 and CDR2: SEHNR, FQNEAQ (reference sequence). After removal of 5 bases from V and 2 bases from J, the junction contained 8 bases not matched to a gene. This CDR3 is CASSPFRQGTYEQYF. The DNA of the CDR3 is TGTGCCAGCAGCCCTTTCAGACAGGGGACCTACGAGCAGTACTTC.

The chain couples TRBV6-5 to TRBJ2-7, with a tentative D call TRBD2 (6 bases). CDR1 and CDR2 from the germline V gene are MNHEY and SVGAGI. V lost 0 bases and J 3 bases, leaving 12 bases between the germline ends. The CDR3 length is 15 residues. The CDR3 reads CASSYSWDWNYEQYF. In DNA, the CDR3 is TGTGCCAGCAGTTACTCTTGGGACTGGAACTACGAGCAGTACTTC.

This clone was observed a few times. The gene calls are TRBV6-6 and TRBJ1-5, with TRBD1 matching over 9 bases. The length of the CDR3 is 16 residues. After removal of 0 bases from V and 7 bases from J, the junction contained 7 bases not matched to a gene. Per germline, CDR1 MNHNY and CDR2 SVGAGI (reference sequence). The CDR3 reads CASSYSTGGKGQPQHF. As DNA, the CDR3 is TGTGCCAGCAGTTACTCGACAGGGGGTAAAGGCCAGCCCCAGCATTTT.

The V and J genes are TRBV6-6 and TRBJ2-7; D perhaps matches TRBD2 (6 bases). V was shortened by 5 bases and J by 0 bases, with 11 bases between the two germline ends. CDR3 size: 14 residues. Germline CDR1 reads MNHNY; CDR2 reads SVGAGI (reference sequence). The CDR3 loop reads CASSIADGSYEQYF. In DNA, the CDR3 is TGTGCCAGCAGTATAGCGGACGGCTCCTACGAGCAGTACTTC.

The genes are TRBV7-2 and TRBJ2-3; 8 bases align to TRBD2. Germline trimming cut 0 bases from V and 1 base from J; bases unmatched to any gene: 6. Germline V gene sequence: CDR1 SGHTA, CDR2 FQGNSA. The CDR3 totals 17 residues. The CDR3 region has the DNA TGTGCCAGCAGCTTAGCGGGGGCGGGAGGTGGCACAGATACGCAGTATTTT. It translates to CASSLAGAGGGTDTQYF. Full variable domain (missing parts from reference TRBV7-2 and TRBJ2-3): GAGVSQSPSNKVTEKGKDVELRCDPISGHTALYWYRQSLGQGLEFLIYFQGNSAPDKSGLPSDRFSAERTGGSVSTLTIQRTQQEDSAVYLCASSLAGAGGGTDTQYFGPGTRLTVL.

To note about this clone: The junction and the germline gene differ at one end; a read error may be behind it. The rearrangement joins TRBV7-9 to TRBJ2-7, with D unclear. The CDR3 is 11 amino acids. Germline CDR1 reads SEHNR; CDR2 reads FQNEAQ (reference sequence). The chain's CDR3 is CSSSLSYEQYF. The CDR3 DNA reads as TGTTCCAGCAGCCTCTCCTACGAGCAGTACTTC.

The V call is TRBV10-3, the J call TRBJ1-1; D possibly corresponds to TRBD1 (5 bases). This CDR3 is built from 14 residues. V lost 4 bases to trimming and J lost 4 bases, with 13 bases between them. CDR1 and CDR2 (germline): ENHRY, SYGVKD. The CDR3, as DNA: TGTGCCATCAGTGCCCTGGAGGGGATCACTGAAGCTTTCTTT. It translates to CAISALEGITEAFF.

In its sample, this clone was seen once. The chain couples TRBV11-2 to TRBJ1-6; D is perhaps TRBD1 (6 bases). The V end lost 2 bases, the J end lost 0 bases, and 11 bases lay between the germline ends. Germline lookup yields CDR1 SGHAT and CDR2 FQNNGV. The CDR3 covers 17 residues. The CDR3 is CASSLSRTASYNSPLHF. DNA of the CDR3: TGTGCCAGCAGCTTAAGCCGGACAGCCTCCTATAATTCACCCCTCCACTTT.

This clone has just a few counts. The chain joins TRBV7-3 to TRBJ2-1, with 7 nucleotides matching TRBD2. CDR3 length: 15 residues. V was clipped by 2 bases and J by 2 bases; unmatched bases: 3. Looked up from germline, CDR1 is SGHTA and CDR2 is FQGTGA. DNA of the CDR3: TGTGCCAGCAGCTTAGCGGGGGTAACCTACAATGAGCAGTTCTTC. Its translation: CASSLAGVTYNEQFF.

The chain couples TRBV5-1 to TRBJ1-4, with 9 positions matching TRBD1. Germline values: CDR1 SGHRS, CDR2 YFSETQ. This CDR3 comprises 18 residues. J was trimmed by 6 bases and V by 4 bases; bases with no gene match: 16. In DNA, the CDR3 is TGCGCCAGCAGCAGGACAGGGGACATGAGGATTGGTGATGAAAAACTGTTTTTT. Residues: CASSRTGDMRIGDEKLFF.